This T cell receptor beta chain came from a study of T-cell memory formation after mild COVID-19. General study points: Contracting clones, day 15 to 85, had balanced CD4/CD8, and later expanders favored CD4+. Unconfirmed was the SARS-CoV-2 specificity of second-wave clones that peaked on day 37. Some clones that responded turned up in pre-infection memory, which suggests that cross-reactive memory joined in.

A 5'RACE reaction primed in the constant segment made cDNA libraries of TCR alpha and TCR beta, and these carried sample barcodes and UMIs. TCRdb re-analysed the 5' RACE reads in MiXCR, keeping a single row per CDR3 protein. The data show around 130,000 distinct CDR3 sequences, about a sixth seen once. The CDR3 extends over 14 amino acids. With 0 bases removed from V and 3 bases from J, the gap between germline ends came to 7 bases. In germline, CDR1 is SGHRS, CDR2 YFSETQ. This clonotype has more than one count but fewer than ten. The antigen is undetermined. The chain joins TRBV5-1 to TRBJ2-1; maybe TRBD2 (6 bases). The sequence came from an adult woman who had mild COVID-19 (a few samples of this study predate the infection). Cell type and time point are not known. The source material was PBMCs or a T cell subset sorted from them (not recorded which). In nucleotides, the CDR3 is TGCGCCAGCAGCTTGGAGACTAGCTACAATGAGCAGTTCTTC. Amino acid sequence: CASSLETSYNEQFF.